This T cell receptor (beta chain) was identified in a study of blood T cells in healthy people across ages. About the research overall: The capture of about one barcoded beta molecule per two T cells was achieved by template switching.

A sample-barcoded 5' primer and a J-beta primer mix were used in a second PCR of roughly 6 to 12 cycles. Each cDNA molecule was tagged by a template-switch adaptor that had 12 random nucleotides. TCRdb reanalysed the 5' RACE reads using MiXCR and keeps one entry per CDR3 protein. Of about 1.8 million distinct CDR3 sequences listed, just under 50% are singletons. The V end was cut by 6 bases, the J end by 0 bases, with 18 bases between. CDR1 is DFQATT, CDR2 SNEGSKA, per germline (reference sequence). CDR3 length: 15 residues. The chain has TRBV20-1 and TRBJ2-7; D may match TRBD1 or TRBD2 (5 bases each). This sequence was found in a woman aged 40 to 50 in good health. The sample comprised blood. The CDR3 region is CSAPIWGSLSYEQYF. The CDR3, as DNA: TGCAGTGCCCCAATTTGGGGGTCCCTCTCCTACGAGCAGTACTTC.